This TCR beta chain was observed in a study of blood T cell repertoires in COVID-19. Study overall: The samples span acute and convalescent COVID-19 from the United States, Italy and Spain.

The germline V gene encodes CDR1 SNHLY and CDR2 FYNNEI. Trimming cost V 3 bases and J 5 bases; bases outside gene matches: 10. The CDR3 contains 17 residues. Libraries were prepared by immunoSEQ multiplex PCR; TCRdb keeps only in-frame clonotypes and omits some of them. The sample holds approximately 220,000 clones, roughly four fifths seen once. Sequencing was carried out using peripheral blood. The V and J genes are TRBV2 and TRBJ2-3, with 11 bases identical to TRBD2. The sequence was obtained from a woman aged 60 to 75 with acute or convalescent COVID-19. CDR3: CASSDPKLAGDGDTQYF. CDR3 nucleotides: TGTGCCAGCAGTGATCCTAAACTAGCGGGGGATGGAGATACGCAGTATTTT.